This is a list of T cell receptor beta chains from one sample in a study of monozygotic twins with inflammatory bowel disease. For each CDR3 protein, TCRdb gives one entry from its re-call of the 5' RACE reads, without DNA. The ten most abundant clones cover 1.5% to 2% of a sample with around 230,000 distinct CDR3 sequences. Sequencing input: blood. The receptor set was obtained from a human donor with ulcerative colitis or Crohn's disease, or a healthy co-twin of an affected twin (not recorded which). Both conserved end residues are part of each CDR3. Rows may omit the clone size; those that give it use once, few, many or a size class.

v_gene	abundance	j_gene	CDR3aa
TRBV6-1	NA	TRBJ1-2	CASSEFGRNYGYTF
TRBV3-1	NA	TRBJ1-2	CASSQGQRYGYTF
TRBV20-1	NA	TRBJ1-6	CSATGQASINSPLHF
TRBV11-1	NA	TRBJ1-1	CASSLGGFGTGALQTEAFF
TRBV12-3/TRBV12-4	NA	TRBJ2-3	CASSSTRADTQYF
TRBV29-1	NA	TRBJ2-3	CSVGFRATDTQYF
TRBV6-6	NA	TRBJ2-2	CASRDSNTGELFF
TRBV5-1	NA	TRBJ1-1	CASSLSQAGTEAFF
TRBV4-1	NA	TRBJ2-1	CASSLEGGDSYNEQFF
TRBV12-3/TRBV12-4	NA	TRBJ2-1	CASTSDFNEQFF
TRBV5-1	NA	TRBJ2-1	CASSFLAGENNEQFF
TRBV7-9	NA	TRBJ1-5	CASSFGTTGTGNQPQHF
TRBV10-2	NA	TRBJ1-2	CASSGQIGGYTF
TRBV21-1	NA	TRBJ2-4	CASSKGDRGWIDIQYF
TRBV6-1	NA	TRBJ1-1	CASSAQRNQNTEAFF
TRBV10-3	NA	TRBJ1-2	CAISGSAQGLGYTF
TRBV11-2	NA	TRBJ2-2	CASSLAQGRSGELFF
TRBV6-1	NA	TRBJ2-3	CASSPPPGLAGGPSDTQYF
TRBV5-5	NA	TRBJ1-2	CASSVGPGGGYTF
TRBV24-1	NA	TRBJ2-1	CATSESGTGNYNEQFF
TRBV5-1	NA	TRBJ1-2	CASSLGGPDYGYTF
TRBV5-1	NA	TRBJ2-3	CASSPGTVRPDTQYF
TRBV5-1	NA	TRBJ1-1	CASNALTAGNTEAFF
TRBV12-3/TRBV12-4	NA	TRBJ2-6	CASRGSVGANVLTF
TRBV5-1	NA	TRBJ2-1	CASSSDRGPLPSYNEQFF
TRBV10-3	NA	TRBJ1-5	CAISEAGDEPQHF
TRBV7-9	medium-sized	TRBJ2-1	CASSSSIIPYNEQFF
TRBV12-5	NA	TRBJ2-1	CASGLGSGSGLADEQFF
TRBV5-1	NA	TRBJ2-2	CASSLGTTRVTGELFF
TRBV11-2	medium-sized	TRBJ1-5	CASSLELGQPQHF
TRBV20-1	NA	TRBJ1-2	CSASGGTRNYGYTF
TRBV7-3	NA	TRBJ1-5	CASSEVGGPNQPQHF
TRBV5-1	NA	TRBJ1-1	CASSTGPLNTEAFF
TRBV5-1	NA	TRBJ2-7	CASSLGGAVSYEQYF